This TCR beta chain derives from a study of control samples from healthy donors and cancer patients. Clones were read by immunoSEQ multiplex PCR, and TCRdb kept only the in-frame ones, dropping some. The data show 210,000 or so clones, 90% to 95% seen once. The sample comprised blood. The TCR originated in a young man in good health.

For the CDR3, the DNA is TGCGCCAGAAACGTAGACAGGTTCCCCTACGAGCAGTACTTC. This sequence encodes CARNVDRFPYEQYF. This chain uses TRBV10-2 with TRBJ2-7; possibly TRBD1 for D (6 bases). CDR1 and CDR2 (germline): WSHSY, SAAADI. This CDR3 comprises 14 residues. Trimming stripped 9 bases from V and 2 bases from J, with 17 bases between.